The 17 T cell receptor beta chains below were found in one sample sequenced in a study of blood T cells in healthy people across ages. Primed by a sample-barcoded 5' primer and a J-beta primer mix, a second PCR proceeded for roughly 6 to 12 cycles. Via MiXCR, TCRdb re-called the 5' RACE reads, giving one row per CDR3 protein. The top ten clones hold under 8% of a sample with fewer than 1.5 million distinct CDR3 sequences, about 40% of them seen once. Sequencing was carried out using blood. The receptors derive from a woman aged 18-35 years in good health.

This clonotype was found many times. The chain is built from TRBV6-5 and TRBJ2-7; weak D call: TRBD1 (6 bases). V lost 0 bases to trimming and J lost 1 base, with 10 bases between them. The CDR3 runs 15 residues. Germline V lookup: CDR1 MNHEY, CDR2 SVGAGI. The CDR3 nucleotides read TGTGCCAGCAGTTACTCGAACAGGGAGTCCTACGAGCAGTACTTC. Translated: CASSYSNRESYEQYF.

This clonotype was observed a few times. The chain links TRBV14 to TRBJ2-7, with 7 bases matching TRBD1. The junction had 10 bases not matched to a gene; V was cut back by 5 bases and J by 0 bases. CDR1 is SGHDN and CDR2 is FVKESK in the germline V gene. The CDR3 loop spans 16 amino acids. Here the CDR3 reads CASSDLQGTHSYEQYF. The CDR3 DNA sequence: TGTGCCAGCAGCGACCTACAGGGGACCCACTCCTACGAGCAGTACTTC.

This clonotype turned up a few times. The chain recombines TRBV4-1 with TRBJ2-5, with 10 bases identical to TRBD2. V gave up 0 bases and J gave up 4 bases; unmatched junction bases: 8. The germline V gene has CDR1 MGHRA and CDR2 YSYEKL. The CDR3 sequence is 17 residues long. This CDR3 is CASSQEGVAGGLETQYF. For the CDR3, the DNA is TGCGCCAGCAGCCAAGAGGGCGTAGCGGGGGGTTTAGAGACCCAGTACTTC.

The table lists this clonotype with a few counts. The genes are TRBV4-1 and TRBJ2-7; perhaps TRBD1 as D (6 bases). Germline V CDR1 and CDR2: MGHRA, YSYEKL. The CDR3 contains 15 residues. The V end lost 3 bases, the J end lost 2 bases, and 14 bases lay between the germline ends. The CDR3 reads CASSHKQTGPYEQYF. The CDR3 nucleotides read TGCGCCAGCAGCCACAAGCAGACAGGCCCCTACGAGCAGTACTTC.

The V gene is TRBV6-5, the J gene TRBJ1-1; D perhaps matches TRBD1 (6 bases). There are 14 residues in the CDR3. V was shortened by 6 bases and J by 5 bases, with 16 bases between the two germline ends. In germline, CDR1 is MNHEY, CDR2 SVGAGI. CDR3 in DNA: TGTGCCAGCAGGGAAACAGGGTCGGGAACTGAAGCTTTCTTT. Its protein product is CASRETGSGTEAFF.

V is TRBV10-2 and J is TRBJ2-5, with D possibly TRBD2 on 5 matching bases. V shed 7 bases and J shed 2 bases, with 17 bases lying between them. Germline V CDR1 and CDR2: WSHSY, SAAADI. This CDR3 region has 15 residues. CDR3 nucleotide sequence: TGCGCCAGCAATAAGGGAGCCGGAGTACAAGAGACCCAGTACTTC. Translating gives CASNKGAGVQETQYF.

This clonotype was picked up a small number of times. The J gene is TRBJ1-1, the V gene TRBV7-9; D gene ambiguous. The CDR3 spans 14 residues. V gave up 0 bases and J gave up 7 bases, with 12 bases separating them. The germline CDR1 and CDR2 sequences are SEHNR and FQNEAQ (reference sequence). CDR3 sequence reads: CASSLAPSGIEAFF. The CDR3 bases are TGTGCCAGCAGCTTAGCGCCCTCGGGGATTGAAGCTTTCTTT.

The rearrangement links TRBV6-4 to TRBJ2-1; TRBD2 matches at 10 bases. Germline lookup yields CDR1 MRHNA and CDR2 SNTAGT. The CDR3 spans 17 residues. With 4 bases clipped from V and 2 bases from J, the junction kept 8 bases outside the gene matches. In DNA, the CDR3 is TGTGCCAGCAGTGGGGGTAGCGGGAGGAGGGCCTACAATGAGCAGTTCTTC. Residues: CASSGGSGRRAYNEQFF.

CDR3 region: CATSRDPGGAYGYTF. The CDR3 bases are TGTGCCACCAGCAGAGATCCCGGGGGGGCCTATGGCTACACCTTC. The genes are TRBV15 and TRBJ1-2; perhaps TRBD1 as D (6 bases). From germline, CDR1 is LNHNV and CDR2 YYDKDF (reference sequence). This CDR3 contains 15 residues. V was pared by 0 bases and J by 4 bases, with 12 bases between.

As for this clonotype: A much larger clone lies a single base off, so this may be a read error. V usage is TRBV4-2 and J usage is TRBJ2-5; 12 bases agree with TRBD2. CDR1 is LGHNA and CDR2 is YNFKEQ in the germline V gene. The CDR3 consists of 14 residues. This CDR3 reads CVSSQGLAGETQYF. CDR3 sequence (DNA): TGTGTCAGCAGCCAGGGACTAGCGGGAGAGACCCAGTACTTC.

V gene TRBV5-1 combines with J gene TRBJ2-1, with 16 bases lining up with TRBD2. The CDR3 runs to 18 residues. The germline gives CDR1 SGHRS, CDR2 YFSETQ. The junction had 8 bases not matched to a gene; V was cut back by 1 base and J by 7 bases. The CDR3 nucleotides read TGCGCCAGCAGCTTGAAGAGAGGGACTAGCGGGGGGGCAAATGAGCAGTTCTTC. Translating it yields CASSLKRGTSGGANEQFF.

This clonotype was picked up a small number of times. V usage is TRBV4-1 and J usage is TRBJ1-2, with D tentatively TRBD1 (5 bases). The length of the CDR3 is 18 residues. Germline V gene lookup returns CDR1 MGHRA and CDR2 YSYEKL. V was pared by 3 bases and J by 1 base, with 21 bases between. CDR3 in amino acids: CASSHPGGLTAHNYGYTF. The CDR3 region has the DNA TGCGCCAGCAGCCACCCTGGAGGGCTGACAGCACATAACTATGGCTACACCTTC.

The chain joins TRBV6-1 to TRBJ2-5, with TRBD2 identical over 8 bases. J lost 11 bases, V lost 6 bases, and 20 bases had no gene match. The CDR3 contains 16 residues. The V gene's germline CDR1 is MNHNS and CDR2 SASEGT. CDR3 protein: CASRVVPGLVSNEQYF. As DNA, the CDR3 is TGTGCCAGCAGGGTAGTCCCGGGACTAGTTTCCAATGAGCAGTACTTC.

This sequence joins TRBV28 and TRBJ2-5; no clear D gene. Near its end, the DNA agrees better with TRBJ2-7, so the J call may be wrong. CDR3 length: 14 residues. The germline V gene has CDR1 MDHEN and CDR2 SYDVKM. The CDR3 bases are TGTGCCAGCAGCCCTGGAAGGCTCTCCTACGAGCAGTACTTC. Its protein product is CASSPGRLSYEQYF.

This clonotype was detected once. The chain joins TRBV30 to TRBJ1-2, with D possibly being TRBD1 (6 bases). Germline V lookup: CDR1 GTSNPN, CDR2 SVGIG (reference sequence). Deletions cut 2 bases from V and 6 bases from J, with 13 bases between. The CDR3 loop spans 13 amino acids. The CDR3 region has the DNA TGTGCCTGGAGTCCTTCGGACAGAAATGGCTACACCTTC. Its translation: CAWSPSDRNGYTF.

This clonotype was recorded only once. The gene calls are TRBV6-1 and TRBJ2-7; TRBD2 might be the D (6 bases). Per the germline V gene, CDR1 is MNHNS and CDR2 is SASEGT. The CDR3 has 12 amino acids. The germline V and J ends were trimmed by 10 bases and 7 bases, with 17 bases remaining between them. As DNA, the CDR3 is TGTGCCACCCAAAGCGCGGGAATAGAGCAGTACTTC. Translated, it gives CATQSAGIEQYF.

A single count supports this clonotype. The chain uses TRBV6-6 and TRBJ1-2; 8 bases fit TRBD1. V lost 5 bases and J lost 6; bases outside the gene matches: 5. CDR3 size: 13 residues. Per the germline V gene, CDR1 is MNHNY and CDR2 is SVGAGI (reference sequence). The DNA for the CDR3 is TGTGCCAGCAGTCAACAGGGGGGTGATGGCTACACCTTC. Translated: CASSQQGGDGYTF.